The clone carrying this T cell receptor (beta chain) appeared once. Its antigen is as yet unknown. Method: immunoSEQ multiplex PCR; TCRdb's copy keeps in-frame clones and lacks some. The sample yields some 200,000 clones, 60% to 80% seen once. The record originates from a study of cytotoxic CD8 clonotypes in ibrutinib-treated CLL. Study overall: Mean values per sample were a few hundred thousand productive templates and tens of thousands of productive rearrangements. Findings and caveats of the study: Clonality at baseline surpassed age-matched healthy donors and tracked circulating CD8+ T-cell counts.

The ends were cut back, 2 bases at V and 1 base at J, with 5 bases in the middle. Germline-derived CDR1 and CDR2 are SEHNR and FQNEAQ (reference sequence). The CDR3 spans 13 residues. The chain employs TRBV7-9 and TRBJ1-1, with a weak D call TRBD1 (5 bases). This TCR was recovered from a human donor with chronic lymphocytic leukemia. This specimen was PBMCs, taken after 12 months of ibrutinib treatment. The CDR3 sequence is CASSLTGNTEAFF. In DNA form, the CDR3 reads TGTGCCAGCAGCTTAACAGGGAACACTGAAGCTTTCTTT. Variable domain in full (rest from reference TRBV7-9 and TRBJ1-1): DTGVSQNPRHKITKRGQNVTFRCDPISEHNRLYWYRQTLGQGPEFLTYFQNEAQLEKSRLLSDRFSAERPKGSFSTLEIQRTEQGDSAMYLCASSLTGNTEAFFGQGTRLTVV.